Presented here are 32 T cell receptor beta chains from one specimen sequenced in a study of T cells after yellow fever vaccination. TCRdb re-called the 5' RACE reads with MiXCR, one entry per CDR3 protein. The sample records 450,000 to 550,000 distinct CDR3 sequences, around a fifth being singletons. Sample: PBMCs, taken 20 to 25 days after the first yellow fever vaccination. The receptors here all came from a man aged 18 to 29 who received the YFV17D yellow fever vaccine.

This chain uses TRBV3-1 with TRBJ2-7; D perhaps matches TRBD1 (7 bases). The CDR3 is made up of 16 amino acids. From germline, CDR1 is LGHDT and CDR2 YNNKEL (reference sequence). Trimming shortened V by 5 bases and J by 2 bases, and 19 bases separated the two germline ends. CDR3 sequence: CASSSEGDREAYEQYF. In DNA form, the CDR3 reads TGTGCCAGCAGCTCCGAGGGAGACAGGGAGGCCTACGAGCAGTACTTC.

V and J are TRBV4-3 and TRBJ2-7, with no clear D. Germline-derived CDR1 and CDR2 are LGHNA and YSLEER. There are 13 residues in the CDR3. V was clipped by 1 base and J by 3 bases, with 7 bases between them. In DNA form, the CDR3 reads TGCGCCAGCAGCCAAGCCATGGACTACGAGCAGTACTTC. Translated: CASSQAMDYEQYF.

This sequence joins TRBV4-3 and TRBJ2-3, with 9 bases lining up with TRBD1. In germline, CDR1 is LGHNA, CDR2 YSLEER. The CDR3 spans 15 residues. The V segment lost 2 bases and the J segment 4 bases; nucleotides outside the gene matches: 4. The CDR3 DNA reads TGCGCCAGCAGCCAAACAGGGGGCTGGGCAGATACGCAGTATTTT. Its protein is CASSQTGGWADTQYF.

The chain links TRBV4-1 to TRBJ1-4, with D hard to call. This CDR3 region has 18 residues. Between the trimmed V and J ends, which lost 0 bases and 0 bases, there was a span of 14 bases. Germline V gene sequence: CDR1 MGHRA, CDR2 YSYEKL. The CDR3 here is CASSQELRIGTTNEKLFF. The CDR3 coding sequence is TGCGCCAGCAGCCAAGAACTGAGAATCGGTACAACTAATGAAAAACTGTTTTTT.

The chain links TRBV30 to TRBJ1-1, with D unclear. The CDR3 sequence is 14 residues long. CDR1 is GTSNPN and CDR2 is SVGIG in the germline V gene (reference sequence). With 0 bases removed from V and 1 base from J, the gap between germline ends came to 9 bases. The DNA for the CDR3 is TGTGCCTGGAGTGTACCGGCAGGGAACACTGAAGCTTTCTTT. Its protein product is CAWSVPAGNTEAFF.

The rearrangement links TRBV6-5 to TRBJ2-3; TRBD2 matches at 8 bases. Germline V lookup: CDR1 MNHEY, CDR2 SVGAGI. The J segment lost 6 bases and the V segment lost 2 bases, leaving 10 bases of the junction unmatched. The CDR3 runs to 16 residues. The CDR3 sequence is CASSYLVGAGVDTQYF. DNA of the CDR3: TGTGCCAGCAGTTACCTGGTAGGAGCGGGGGTGGATACGCAGTATTTT.

The rearrangement links TRBV6-5 to TRBJ2-7, with D unclear. The CDR3 is made up of 13 amino acids. With 2 bases removed from V and 4 bases from J, the gap between germline ends came to 9 bases. From germline, CDR1 is MNHEY and CDR2 SVGAGI. The CDR3 nucleotides are TGTGCCAGCAGTTACGGGGTATCGTACGAGCAGTACTTC. The encoded protein is CASSYGVSYEQYF.

This chain connects TRBV5-4 to TRBJ1-1; 8 positions match TRBD1. Unmatched junction bases numbered 5, after V lost 3 bases and J lost 4 bases. The CDR3 has 14 amino acids. The germline V gene encodes CDR1 SGHNT and CDR2 YYREEE (reference sequence). The CDR3 loop reads CASSWTGFGTEAFF. CDR3 sequence (DNA): TGTGCCAGCAGCTGGACAGGGTTTGGCACTGAAGCTTTCTTT.

This clonotype turned up a few times. The chain links TRBV7-9 to TRBJ1-1; tentative D call: TRBD1 (6 bases). The length of the CDR3 is 15 residues. The V gene lost 5 bases and the J gene lost 1 base, with 14 bases spanning the gap. Germline V lookup: CDR1 SEHNR, CDR2 FQNEAQ (reference sequence). DNA for the CDR3: TGTGCCAGCAGCCGTGAGCAACAGGGGAACACTGAAGCTTTCTTT. Amino acids: CASSREQQGNTEAFF.

This clonotype was counted only a few times. V gene TRBV15 combines with J gene TRBJ1-2, with a possible D match to TRBD1 (5 bases). The CDR3 is made up of 16 amino acids. Germline assignment: CDR1 LNHNV and CDR2 YYDKDF (reference sequence). With 0 bases removed from V and 8 bases from J, the gap between germline ends came to 19 bases. The CDR3 region is CATSRDFGARLLGYTF. CDR3 bases: TGTGCCACCAGCAGAGATTTCGGGGCGCGGTTGTTGGGCTACACCTTC.

This clonotype was detected a few times. This chain uses TRBV7-6 with TRBJ1-6; tentatively, D is TRBD1 (5 bases). Trimming left V 1 base short and J 8 bases short, with 12 bases between. The CDR3 has 15 residues. The V gene's germline CDR1 is SGHVS and CDR2 FNYEAQ. The CDR3 DNA follows: TGTGCCAGCAGCTTAGTCAGGGAGATTGATTCACCCCTCCACTTT. Amino acid sequence: CASSLVREIDSPLHF.

The genes are TRBV27 and TRBJ2-3; D call uncertain. CDR3 size: 14 residues. Germline lookup yields CDR1 MNHEY and CDR2 SMNVEV (reference sequence). With 7 bases removed from V and 10 bases from J, the gap between germline ends came to 21 bases. The CDR3 coding sequence is TGTGCCAGCACCTCCGACTCTTACGGCTATGCGCAGTATTTT. This encodes CASTSDSYGYAQYF.

This clonotype has more than one count but fewer than ten. The J gene is TRBJ1-5, the V gene TRBV7-6; D possibly corresponds to TRBD1 (6 bases). V gave up 3 bases and J gave up 4 bases, with 13 bases separating them. Germline CDR1 reads SGHVS; CDR2 reads FNYEAQ. CDR3 length: 15 amino acids. The CDR3 region is CASSLGAGGNQPQHF. The CDR3 DNA follows: TGTGCCAGCAGCTTGGGGGCGGGAGGGAATCAGCCCCAGCATTTT.

This clonotype was seen more than once but under ten times. This chain links TRBV7-2 with TRBJ1-6; 9 bases map to TRBD1. Trimming took 5 bases from V and 11 from J; bases not matched to a gene: 13. The CDR3 sequence is 16 residues long. Germline V gives CDR1 SGHTA, CDR2 FQGNSA. The CDR3 region has the DNA TGTGCCAGCAGCCCCCAACCCGGGACAGGGTTTACACCCCTCCACTTT. It codes for CASSPQPGTGFTPLHF. Supplemented by reference TRBV7-2 and TRBJ1-6, the full variable domain reads GAGVSQSPSNKVTEKGKDVELRCDPISGHTALYWYRQSLGQGLEFLIYFQGNSAPDKSGLPSDRFSAERTGGSVSTLTIQRTQQEDSAVYLCASSPQPGTGFTPLHFGNGTRLTVT.

In this sample, this clonotype turned up a few times. The chain carries TRBV7-2 and TRBJ2-2; 11 nucleotides match TRBD2. J was trimmed by 4 bases and V by 10 bases; bases with no gene match: 8. The CDR3 length is 15 residues. Germline CDR1 and CDR2: SGHTA and FQGNSA. The CDR3 DNA follows: TGTGCCACCGTTAGCGGGGGGGCCGGCACCGGGGAGCTGTTTTTT. The encoded protein is CATVSGGAGTGELFF.

This clonotype was found a few times. The DNA of the CDR3 is TGTGCCAGCAGCTTAGATTCAGGTTACTACGAGCAGTACTTC. This encodes CASSLDSGYYEQYF. The V call is TRBV7-2, the J call TRBJ2-7, with D hard to call. V shed 1 base and J shed 3 bases, with 10 bases lying between them. This CDR3 contains 14 residues. Looked up from germline, CDR1 is SGHTA and CDR2 is FQGNSA.

This clonotype was counted between two and nine times. This chain uses TRBV6-5 with TRBJ2-7, with D unclear. The germline V and J ends were trimmed by 2 bases and 2 bases, with 7 bases remaining between them. This CDR3 has 13 amino acids. Germline V gene data show CDR1 as MNHEY and CDR2 as SVGAGI. The DNA of the CDR3 is TGTGCCAGCAGTTACGGTCAGACCTACGAGCAGTACGTC. Its translation: CASSYGQTYEQYV.

This clonotype was recorded a few times. The CDR3: CASSQNRAQETQYF. The CDR3 nucleotides read TGCGCCAGCAGCCAAAACAGGGCCCAAGAGACCCAGTACTTC. This chain connects TRBV4-1 to TRBJ2-5, with D possibly being TRBD1 (6 bases). The germline V gene has CDR1 MGHRA and CDR2 YSYEKL. The CDR3 has 14 amino acids. Between the trimmed V and J ends, which lost 2 bases and 1 base, there was a span of 8 bases.

This clonotype was counted many times. The V gene is TRBV2, the J gene TRBJ2-1, with D perhaps matching TRBD1 (5 bases). V lost 8 bases to trimming and J lost 6 bases, with 23 bases between them. The CDR3 consists of 16 residues. Per the germline V gene, CDR1 is SNHLY and CDR2 is FYNNEI. CDR3 residues: CASGGIQGLLVNEQFF. Here the CDR3 DNA reads TGTGCCAGCGGCGGCATCCAGGGTCTTCTGGTCAATGAGCAGTTCTTC.

This chain links TRBV28 with TRBJ2-3; 7 nucleotides match TRBD1. The V and J ends lost 6 bases and 0 bases, in that order; junction bases with no gene match: 6. Germline values: CDR1 MDHEN, CDR2 SYDVKM. The CDR3 is made up of 15 amino acids. The CDR3 region has the DNA TGTGCCAGCAGCCCCAGGGGGTTTAGCACAGATACGCAGTATTTT. Translation gives CASSPRGFSTDTQYF.

The genes are TRBV7-9 and TRBJ2-5; D call uncertain. CDR3 length: 12 residues. The V and J ends lost 1 base and 6 bases respectively, with 6 bases between them. Germline V CDR1 and CDR2: SEHNR, FQNEAQ (reference sequence). The CDR3 loop reads CASSLVLQTQYF. The CDR3, as DNA: TGTGCCAGCAGCTTAGTACTCCAGACCCAGTACTTC.

This clonotype has only a few counts. V and J are TRBV20-1 and TRBJ2-7; 9 nucleotides agree with TRBD1. Unmatched junction bases numbered 11, after V lost 4 bases and J lost 4 bases. CDR1 is DFQATT and CDR2 is SNEGSKA in the germline V gene (reference sequence). The CDR3 extends over 15 amino acids. The CDR3 spells CSAKASQGAGYEQYF. DNA for the CDR3: TGCAGTGCTAAAGCTTCACAGGGGGCAGGGTACGAGCAGTACTTC.

This clonotype was detected many times. V usage is TRBV5-1 and J usage is TRBJ1-1; D gene uncertain. The germline gives CDR1 SGHRS, CDR2 YFSETQ. V was clipped by 4 bases and J by 2 bases, with 12 bases between them. The length of the CDR3 is 14 residues. CDR3 amino acids: CASSQQNFNTEAFF. CDR3 nucleotide sequence: TGCGCCAGCAGCCAACAGAACTTCAACACTGAAGCTTTCTTT. The full variable domain, with the rest looked up from reference TRBV5-1 and TRBJ1-1, is KAGVTQTPRYLIKTRGQQVTLSCSPISGHRSVSWYQQTPGQGLQFLFEYFSETQRNKGNFPGRFSGRQFSNSRSEMNVSTLELGDSALYLCASSQQNFNTEAFFGQGTRLTVV.

This clonotype came up a few times. The V call is TRBV6-5, the J call TRBJ2-5, with TRBD2 as a possible D gene (5 bases). The V gene lost 4 bases and the J gene lost 3 bases, with 9 bases spanning the gap. Germline CDR1 reads MNHEY; CDR2 reads SVGAGI. CDR3 size: 13 residues. This CDR3 is CASSSGNEETQYF. For the CDR3, the DNA is TGTGCCAGCAGTTCCGGGAACGAAGAGACCCAGTACTTC.

The rearrangement uses TRBV7-3 and TRBJ2-5; 8 bases are a match to TRBD1. CDR3 length: 15 amino acids. Germline trimming cut 1 base from V and 5 bases from J; bases unmatched to any gene: 6. Germline CDR1 reads SGHTA; CDR2 reads FQGTGA. Here the CDR3 reads CASSLNRGRGETQYF. As DNA, the CDR3 is TGTGCCAGCAGCTTAAACAGGGGGAGAGGGGAGACCCAGTACTTC.

The chain links TRBV3-1 to TRBJ1-1; TRBD1 aligns across 9 bases. CDR1 and CDR2 (germline): LGHDT, YNNKEL (reference sequence). The V and J ends lost 4 bases and 6 bases, in that order; junction bases with no gene match: 12. This CDR3 has 16 residues. CDR3 sequence: CASSPGRDRVFPEAFF. The CDR3 DNA reads as TGTGCCAGCAGCCCGGGGAGGGACAGGGTTTTCCCTGAAGCTTTCTTT.

This clonotype was seen at least ten times. J is TRBJ2-1 and V is TRBV5-1; TRBD1 might be the D (5 bases). The CDR3 consists of 12 residues. The germline V gene has CDR1 SGHRS and CDR2 YFSETQ. V lost 1 base, J lost 9 bases, and 8 bases lay in between. Written as DNA, the CDR3 is TGCGCCAGCAGCTTGCAGGGTATTGAGCAGTTCTTC. Translating it yields CASSLQGIEQFF.

This chain connects TRBV20-1 to TRBJ1-5, with 9 bases aligning to TRBD1. V shed 4 bases and J 0 bases; nucleotides not matched to a gene: 7. CDR3 length equals 16 residues. CDR1 and CDR2 from the germline V gene are DFQATT and SNEGSKA (reference sequence). The DNA of the CDR3 is TGCAGTGCTACCAGGACAGGGGTTTATAGCAATCAGCCCCAGCATTTT. Protein: CSATRTGVYSNQPQHF.

The chain is built from TRBV4-3 and TRBJ2-1; D call uncertain. Deletions cut 3 bases from V and 6 bases from J, with 15 bases between. Looked up from germline, CDR1 is LGHNA and CDR2 is YSLEER. This CDR3 has 15 residues. The CDR3, as DNA: TGCGCCAGCAGCCACCGGGCCGAATCGGGCAATGAGCAGTTCTTC. Protein: CASSHRAESGNEQFF.

The chain recombines TRBV18 with TRBJ1-6, with 9 bases fitting TRBD1. The germline V gene encodes CDR1 KGHSH and CDR2 LQKENI. The CDR3 consists of 14 residues. With V trimmed by 5 bases and J by 7 bases, 3 bases remained unmatched. The CDR3 region is CASSTGQGNSPLHF. CDR3 DNA sequence: TGTGCCAGCTCAACGGGACAGGGAAATTCACCCCTCCACTTT.

In its sample, this clonotype was seen a few times. V gene TRBV27 combines with J gene TRBJ1-2; perhaps TRBD1 as D (6 bases). Germline lookup yields CDR1 MNHEY and CDR2 SMNVEV (reference sequence). V gave up 5 bases and J gave up 2 bases, with 12 bases separating them. This CDR3 spans 14 amino acids. The DNA of the CDR3 is TGTGCCAGCAGTCCAGACAGGACGAACTATGGCTACACCTTC. Translated, it gives CASSPDRTNYGYTF.

A few counts support this clonotype. The CDR3 DNA is TGCGCCAGCAGCCAAGACGGGACAGGGGTGTCGCCCGGGGAGCTGTTTTTT. Residues: CASSQDGTGVSPGELFF. This chain connects TRBV4-3 to TRBJ2-2; TRBD1 matches 10 bases. This CDR3 has 17 amino acids. V gave up 0 bases and J gave up 6 bases; unmatched junction bases: 7. Germline V gives CDR1 LGHNA, CDR2 YSLEER.